This T cell receptor beta chain was found in a study of cytomegalovirus exposure and HLA in healthy donors. Study-level background: The roughly 120 million unique TCR beta sequences, from about 179 million T cells, were found by an earlier analysis.

This clone has a single count. Its target is unknown. Germline values: CDR1 SGHVS, CDR2 FNYEAQ. This CDR3 has 18 amino acids. Trimming at V came to 3 bases and at J to 3 bases, leaving 12 bases not matched to a gene. 60 Vbeta and 13 Jbeta primers were used in PCR. The repertoire was sequenced with immunoSEQ multiplex PCR; TCRdb's copy has only in-frame clones and lacks some. Here the sample spans about 140,000 clones, less than 85% being singletons. The study's findings and limits: Among TCR beta chains of equal frequency, HLA-associated ones were more clonally expanded in a later analysis.

The specimen sequenced was PBMCs. This clonotype was obtained from a man aged 35 to 55 in good health and CMV-seropositive. The chain combines TRBV7-6 with TRBJ2-5, with 11 positions matching TRBD2. This CDR3 is CASSFDLGLGLAEETQYF. CDR3 bases: TGTGCCAGCAGCTTTGATCTCGGGTTGGGACTAGCGGAAGAGACCCAGTACTTC. The whole variable domain, remainder taken from reference TRBV7-6 and TRBJ2-5, is GAGVSQSPRYKVTKRGQDVALRCDPISGHVSLYWYRQALGQGPEFLTYFNYEAQQDKSGLPNDRFSAERPEGSISTLTIQRTEQRDSAMYRCASSFDLGLGLAEETQYFGPGTRLLVL.